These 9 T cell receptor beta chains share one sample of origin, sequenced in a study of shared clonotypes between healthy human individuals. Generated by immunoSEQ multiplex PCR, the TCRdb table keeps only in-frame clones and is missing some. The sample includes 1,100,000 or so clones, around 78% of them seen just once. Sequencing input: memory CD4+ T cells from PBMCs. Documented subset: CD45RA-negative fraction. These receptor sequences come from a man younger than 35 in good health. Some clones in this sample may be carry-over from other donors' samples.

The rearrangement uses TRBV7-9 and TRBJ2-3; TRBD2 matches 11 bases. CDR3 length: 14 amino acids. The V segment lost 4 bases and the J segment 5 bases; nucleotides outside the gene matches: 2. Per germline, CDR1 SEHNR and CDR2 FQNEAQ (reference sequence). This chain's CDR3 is CASSWGLAEDTQYF. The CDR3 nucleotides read TGTGCCAGCAGCTGGGGACTAGCGGAAGATACGCAGTATTTT. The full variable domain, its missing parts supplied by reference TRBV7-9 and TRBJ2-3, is DTGVSQNPRHKITKRGQNVTFRCDPISEHNRLYWYRQTLGQGPEFLTYFQNEAQLEKSRLLSDRFSAERPKGSFSTLEIQRTEQGDSAMYLCASSWGLAEDTQYFGPGTRLTVL.

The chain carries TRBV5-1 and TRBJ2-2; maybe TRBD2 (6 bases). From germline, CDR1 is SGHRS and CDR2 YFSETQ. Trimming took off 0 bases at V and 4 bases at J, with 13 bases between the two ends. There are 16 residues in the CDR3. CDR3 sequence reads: CASSLDGSRATGELFF. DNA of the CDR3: TGCGCCAGCAGCTTGGACGGGAGTCGAGCCACCGGGGAGCTGTTTTTT. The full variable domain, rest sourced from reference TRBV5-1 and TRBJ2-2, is KAGVTQTPRYLIKTRGQQVTLSCSPISGHRSVSWYQQTPGQGLQFLFEYFSETQRNKGNFPGRFSGRQFSNSRSEMNVSTLELGDSALYLCASSLDGSRATGELFFGEGSRLTVL.

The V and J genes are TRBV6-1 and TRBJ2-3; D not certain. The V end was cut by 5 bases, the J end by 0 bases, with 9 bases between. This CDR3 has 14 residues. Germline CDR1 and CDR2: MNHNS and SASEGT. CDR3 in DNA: TGTGCCAGCAGTCCGTCCGCTAGCACAGATACGCAGTATTTT. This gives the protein CASSPSASTDTQYF.

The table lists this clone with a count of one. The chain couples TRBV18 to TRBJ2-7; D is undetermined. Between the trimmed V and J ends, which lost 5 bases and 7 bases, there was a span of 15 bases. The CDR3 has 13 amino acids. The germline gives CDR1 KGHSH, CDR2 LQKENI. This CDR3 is CASSRIPALEQYF. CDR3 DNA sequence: TGTGCCAGCTCAAGGATCCCGGCGTTAGAGCAGTACTTC.

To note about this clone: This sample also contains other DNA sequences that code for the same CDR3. The CDR3 reads CASSPPGQGGEKLFF. CDR3 in DNA: TGTGCCAGCTCACCTCCGGGACAGGGTGGGGAAAAACTGTTTTTT. The chain has TRBV18 and TRBJ1-4; TRBD1 agrees at 9 bases. CDR1 and CDR2 (germline): KGHSH, LQKENI. This CDR3 region has 15 residues. After removal of 3 bases from V and 8 bases from J, the junction contained 7 bases not matched to a gene.

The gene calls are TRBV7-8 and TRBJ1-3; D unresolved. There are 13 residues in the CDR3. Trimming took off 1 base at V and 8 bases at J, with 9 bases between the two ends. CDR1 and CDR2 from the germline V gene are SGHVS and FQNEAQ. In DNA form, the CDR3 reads TGTGCCAGCAGCTTAGAATTATATGACACCATATATTTT. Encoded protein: CASSLELYDTIYF.

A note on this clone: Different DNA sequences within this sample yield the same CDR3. This chain's CDR3 is CASSLGTVSNQPQHF. CDR3 DNA sequence: TGCGCCAGCAGCTTGGGGACAGTCAGCAATCAGCCCCAGCATTTT. The chain carries TRBV5-1 and TRBJ1-5, with D perhaps matching TRBD1 (6 bases). V was pared by 0 bases and J by 1 base, with 8 bases between. Germline loops: CDR1 SGHRS, CDR2 YFSETQ. The CDR3 sequence is 15 residues long.

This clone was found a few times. The CDR3: CASSLEGARNQPQHF. The DNA for the CDR3 is TGTGCCAGCAGTTTGGAGGGGGCGCGAAATCAGCCCCAGCATTTT. J is TRBJ1-5 and V is TRBV6-5; 7 positions match TRBD1. Germline lookup yields CDR1 MNHEY and CDR2 SVGAGI. V lost 4 bases and J lost 4; bases outside the gene matches: 7. The length of the CDR3 is 15 residues.

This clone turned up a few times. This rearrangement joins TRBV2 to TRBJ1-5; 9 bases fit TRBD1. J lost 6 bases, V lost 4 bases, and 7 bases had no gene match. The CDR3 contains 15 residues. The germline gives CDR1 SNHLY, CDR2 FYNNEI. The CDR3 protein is CASSAQTGGTQPQHF. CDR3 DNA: TGTGCCAGCAGTGCCCAGACAGGGGGGACTCAGCCCCAGCATTTT.